The 7 T cell receptor beta chains below were found in one sample sequenced in a study of cytomegalovirus exposure and HLA in healthy donors (dated by TCRdb to 2016 to 2017). The receptor library was made with the immunoSEQ multiplex PCR assay. For the multiplex PCR, a mixture combining 60 forward primers for TCR Vbeta segments and 13 reverse primers for TCR Jbeta segments was used. Drawn from immuneACCESS, this table holds only the in-frame rearrangements with V and J called that TCRdb kept. Clones are partly lost; checked studies trace under half to an unresolved V gene and leave the rest unexplained. The sample data list over 200,000 clones, and over 65% of these were observed just once. The top ten constitute roughly 1.3% of the sample. Sequenced input: PBMCs. The source is a human donor in good health.

The rearrangement uses TRBV2 and TRBJ2-7; D ambiguous. Germline V gene lookup returns CDR1 SNHLY and CDR2 FYNNEI. Deletions cut 6 bases from V and 5 bases from J, with 17 bases between. This CDR3 spans 14 amino acids. The CDR3: CASSPPFAANEQYF. The CDR3, as DNA: TGTGCCAGCAGCCCTCCCTTCGCCGCTAACGAGCAGTACTTC.

For this clone: The same CDR3 arises from other DNA sequences in this sample as well. The chain combines TRBV5-4 with TRBJ2-7; 7 bases fit TRBD1. V lost 2 bases and J lost 0; bases outside the gene matches: 5. The length of the CDR3 is 15 residues. CDR1 and CDR2 (germline): SGHNT, YYREEE (reference sequence). CDR3 bases: TGTGCCAGCAGCTTAGGGACAGTGAGCTCCTACGAGCAGTACTTC. It translates to CASSLGTVSSYEQYF.

The V call is TRBV4-1, the J call TRBJ2-2; possible D gene TRBD2, 5 bases. Germline V lookup: CDR1 MGHRA, CDR2 YSYEKL. Trimming removed 3 bases from V and 7 bases from J, with 12 bases in between. This CDR3 comprises 14 residues. CDR3 loop: CASSHSERSGELFF. The CDR3 nucleotides are TGCGCCAGCAGCCACTCGGAGCGGAGCGGGGAGCTGTTTTTT.

The CDR3: CASSIRTTGIGGYTF. CDR3 nucleotides: TGTGCCAGTAGTATACGTACCACAGGTATTGGCGGCTACACCTTC. V gene TRBV19 combines with J gene TRBJ1-2, with a possible D match to TRBD1 (5 bases). Germline loops: CDR1 LNHDA, CDR2 SQIVND (reference sequence). The CDR3 extends over 15 amino acids. V was cut by 2 bases and J by 8 bases, with 18 bases left in between.

CDR3 region: CASGGPGTGVHEQYF. The CDR3 DNA follows: TGTGCCAGCGGGGGCCCTGGGACAGGGGTCCACGAGCAGTACTTC. The V and J genes are TRBV6-1 and TRBJ2-7; 10 bases line up with TRBD1. Germline values: CDR1 MNHNS, CDR2 SASEGT. The V and J ends lost 8 bases and 5 bases, in that order; junction bases with no gene match: 12. This CDR3 has 15 residues.

The rearrangement uses TRBV28 and TRBJ1-5; D is unresolved. This CDR3 region has 13 residues. V was pared by 6 bases and J by 5 bases, with 11 bases between. Germline lookup yields CDR1 MDHEN and CDR2 SYDVKM. CDR3 protein: CASRSVVDQPQHF. CDR3 nucleotide sequence: TGTGCCAGCAGGTCGGTGGTCGATCAGCCCCAGCATTTT.

V and J are TRBV7-3 and TRBJ2-3; 10 bases are shared with TRBD1. Per the germline V gene, CDR1 is SGHTA and CDR2 is FQGTGA. The V segment lost 5 bases and the J segment 6 bases; nucleotides outside the gene matches: 8. The CDR3 has 15 residues. CDR3 residues: CASSASGTGVDTQYF. DNA of the CDR3: TGTGCCAGCAGCGCCTCCGGGACAGGGGTGGATACGCAGTATTTT.